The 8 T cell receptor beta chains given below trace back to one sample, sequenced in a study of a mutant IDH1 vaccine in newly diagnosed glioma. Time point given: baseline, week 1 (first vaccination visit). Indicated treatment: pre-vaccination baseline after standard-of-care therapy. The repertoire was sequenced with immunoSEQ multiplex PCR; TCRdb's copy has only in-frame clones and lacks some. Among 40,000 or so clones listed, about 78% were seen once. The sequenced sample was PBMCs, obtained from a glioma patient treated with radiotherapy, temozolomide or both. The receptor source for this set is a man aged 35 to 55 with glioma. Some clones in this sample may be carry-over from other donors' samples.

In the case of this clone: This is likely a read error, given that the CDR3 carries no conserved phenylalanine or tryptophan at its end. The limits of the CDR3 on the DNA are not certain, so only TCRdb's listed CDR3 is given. Here the CDR3 reads CASSTRTGFNVSL. V usage is TRBV14 and J usage is TRBJ2-7; the listed D gene, TRBD1, was not tested against the DNA. Germline V gene lookup returns CDR1 SGHDN and CDR2 FVKESK. The CDR3 spans 13 residues, counting both ends.

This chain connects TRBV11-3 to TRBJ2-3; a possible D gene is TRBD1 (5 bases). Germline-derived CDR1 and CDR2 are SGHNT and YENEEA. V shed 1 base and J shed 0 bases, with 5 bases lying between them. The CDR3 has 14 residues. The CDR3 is CASSLGQSTDTQYF. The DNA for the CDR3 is TGTGCCAGCAGCTTAGGACAGAGCACAGATACGCAGTATTTT.

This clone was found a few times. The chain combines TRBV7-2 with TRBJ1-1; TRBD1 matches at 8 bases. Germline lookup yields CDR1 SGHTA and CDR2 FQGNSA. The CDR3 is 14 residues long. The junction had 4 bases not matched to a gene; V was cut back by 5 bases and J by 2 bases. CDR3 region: CASSLQGGNTEAFF. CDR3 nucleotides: TGTGCCAGCAGCCTACAGGGGGGAAACACTGAAGCTTTCTTT.

This CDR3 is CASSHDRGGEKLFF. CDR3 sequence (DNA): TGTGCCAGCAGCCATGACAGGGGAGGGGAAAAACTGTTTTTT. The rearrangement uses TRBV13 and TRBJ1-4; 8 positions match TRBD1. The germline V gene encodes CDR1 PRHDT and CDR2 FYEKMQ (reference sequence). V dropped 5 bases and J dropped 8; count of bases not matched to a gene: 7. This CDR3 has 14 amino acids.

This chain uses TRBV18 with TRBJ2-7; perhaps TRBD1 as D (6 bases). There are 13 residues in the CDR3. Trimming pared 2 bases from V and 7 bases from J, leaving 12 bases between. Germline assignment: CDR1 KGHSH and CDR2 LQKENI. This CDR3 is CASSPGQTQEQYF. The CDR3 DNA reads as TGTGCCAGCTCACCAGGACAGACTCAAGAGCAGTACTTC.

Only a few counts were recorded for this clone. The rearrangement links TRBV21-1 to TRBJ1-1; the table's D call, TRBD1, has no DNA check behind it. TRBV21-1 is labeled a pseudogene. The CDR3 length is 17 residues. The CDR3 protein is CASSRGTGAVSDTEAFF. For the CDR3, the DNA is TGTGCCAGCAGCAGAGGGACAGGGGCAGTGTCGGACACTGAAGCTTTCTTT.

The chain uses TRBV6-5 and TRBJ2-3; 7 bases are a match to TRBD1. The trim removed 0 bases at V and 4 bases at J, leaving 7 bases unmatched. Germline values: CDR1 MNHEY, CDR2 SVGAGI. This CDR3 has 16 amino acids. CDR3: CASSYSGLQGADTQYF. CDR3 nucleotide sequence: TGTGCCAGCAGTTACTCTGGACTTCAGGGGGCAGATACGCAGTATTTT.

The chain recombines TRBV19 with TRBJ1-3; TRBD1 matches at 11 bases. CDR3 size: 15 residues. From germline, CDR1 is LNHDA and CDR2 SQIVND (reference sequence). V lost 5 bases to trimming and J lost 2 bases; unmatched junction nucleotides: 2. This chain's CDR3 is CASSADRGPGNTIYF. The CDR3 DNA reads TGTGCCAGTAGTGCGGACAGGGGGCCTGGAAACACCATATATTTT. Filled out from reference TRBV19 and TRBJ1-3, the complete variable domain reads DGGITQSPKYLFRKEGQNVTLSCEQNLNHDAMYWYRQDPGQGLRLIYYSQIVNDFQKGDIAEGYSVSREKKESFPLTVTSAQKNPTAFYLCASSADRGPGNTIYFGEGSWLTVV.